The next 11 T cell receptor beta chains were all read from a single sample in a study of identical twins. Using its own MiXCR run on the 5' RACE reads, TCRdb lists one record per CDR3 protein. The sample lists about 150,000 distinct CDR3 sequences, around 3.5% occurring once. Sequencing used memory T cells sorted from blood. The receptor set was obtained from a man younger than 30 in good health.

In this sample, this clonotype turned up many times. The chain recombines TRBV7-2 with TRBJ2-2; TRBD1 might be the D (5 bases). V was shortened by 5 bases and J by 2 bases, with 15 bases between the two germline ends. This CDR3 region has 16 residues. CDR1 is SGHTA, CDR2 FQGNSA, per germline. In nucleotides, the CDR3 is TGTGCCAGCAGCCCCACAGGAATGGCTAACACCGGGGAGCTGTTTTTT. The encoded protein is CASSPTGMANTGELFF. Filled out from reference TRBV7-2 and TRBJ2-2, the complete variable domain reads GAGVSQSPSNKVTEKGKDVELRCDPISGHTALYWYRQSLGQGLEFLIYFQGNSAPDKSGLPSDRFSAERTGGSVSTLTIQRTQQEDSAVYLCASSPTGMANTGELFFGEGSRLTVL.

This clonotype was seen many times. The V call is TRBV2, the J call TRBJ2-2; 16 nucleotides line up with TRBD2. V lost 7 bases and J lost 4; bases outside the gene matches: 3. Germline CDR1 is SNHLY and CDR2 is FYNNEI. The CDR3 has 16 amino acids. In DNA, the CDR3 is TGTGCCAGCAAGGGACTAGCGGGAGGGTCCACCGGGGAGCTGTTTTTT. Protein: CASKGLAGGSTGELFF.

There are many counts of this clonotype. V gene TRBV3-1 combines with J gene TRBJ2-1, with D hard to call. With 5 bases removed from V and 4 bases from J, the gap between germline ends came to 9 bases. The CDR3 sequence is 13 residues long. Germline CDR1 LGHDT, CDR2 YNNKEL (reference sequence). CDR3 sequence (DNA): TGTGCCAGCAGCGGCCTTTCTTACAATGAGCAGTTCTTC. As protein: CASSGLSYNEQFF.

This clonotype was detected many times. The chain couples TRBV10-3 to TRBJ2-6; tentatively, D is TRBD1 (6 bases). V was pared by 8 bases and J by 0 bases, with 8 bases between. The CDR3 is 14 residues long. Germline CDR1 and CDR2: ENHRY and SYGVKD. The CDR3 region is CAIGDISGANVLTF. The CDR3 nucleotides are TGTGCCATCGGGGACATCTCTGGGGCCAACGTCCTGACTTTC.

This clonotype was found many times. Here the CDR3 DNA reads TGCGCCAGCAGCTTTCTGCCAGGGACCTACGAGCAGTACGTC. Translating it yields CASSFLPGTYEQYV. V and J are TRBV5-1 and TRBJ2-7; possible D gene TRBD1, 5 bases. Germline values: CDR1 SGHRS, CDR2 YFSETQ. CDR3 length: 14 residues. The ends were cut back, 2 bases at V and 2 bases at J, with 11 bases in the middle.

CDR3 amino acids: CASGGDMQETQYF. The CDR3 coding sequence is TGTGCCAGCGGAGGGGATATGCAAGAGACCCAGTACTTC. This chain links TRBV12-3 or TRBV12-4 with TRBJ2-5, with D tentatively TRBD2 (6 bases). Trimming pared 8 bases from V and 2 bases from J, leaving 12 bases between. CDR3 length: 13 residues.

This clonotype was counted many times. V and J are TRBV30 and TRBJ1-2; D possibly corresponds to TRBD1 (6 bases). V was pared by 3 bases and J by 4 bases, with 18 bases between. This CDR3 contains 15 residues. The germline gives CDR1 GTSNPN, CDR2 SVGIG (reference sequence). CDR3: CAWRKETGSIYGYTF. The CDR3 bases are TGTGCCTGGAGGAAAGAGACAGGTTCGATCTATGGCTACACCTTC.

This clonotype was counted ten times or more. The J gene is TRBJ2-7, the V gene TRBV5-1; tentatively, D is TRBD2 (5 bases). The CDR3 has 13 residues. Germline loops: CDR1 SGHRS, CDR2 YFSETQ. V was cut by 1 base and J by 5 bases, with 10 bases left in between. In DNA, the CDR3 is TGCGCCAGCAGCTTGCGGGGTGGGGACGAGCAGTACGTC. This gives the protein CASSLRGGDEQYV.

This clonotype has at least ten counts. The CDR3 loop reads CARAQENTDTQYF. CDR3 nucleotide sequence: TGTGCCAGAGCACAGGAGAACACAGATACGCAGTATTTT. The rearrangement uses TRBV2 and TRBJ2-3, with a weak D call TRBD1 (5 bases). This CDR3 region has 13 residues. Trimming removed 9 bases from V and 2 bases from J, with 12 bases in between. In germline, CDR1 is SNHLY, CDR2 FYNNEI. The whole variable domain, filled in from reference TRBV2 and TRBJ2-3, reads EPEVTQTPSHQVTQMGQEVILRCVPISNHLYFYWYRQILGQKVEFLVSFYNNEISEKSEIFDDQFSVERPDGSNFTLKIRSTKLEDSAMYFCARAQENTDTQYFGPGTRLTVL.

There are many counts of this clonotype. The rearrangement uses TRBV20-1 and TRBJ2-2, with D hard to call. Germline CDR1 reads DFQATT; CDR2 reads SNEGSKA (reference sequence). The CDR3 consists of 13 residues. V lost 0 bases to trimming and J lost 1 base, with 3 bases between them. The CDR3 protein is CSAREGNTGELFF. The CDR3, as DNA: TGCAGTGCTAGAGAGGGGAACACCGGGGAGCTGTTTTTT.

The table lists this clonotype with many counts. The chain is built from TRBV29-1 and TRBJ2-3; 12 bases fit TRBD1. J gave up 4 bases and V 3 bases, and 5 bases lay outside the gene matches. Germline CDR1 SQVTM, CDR2 ANQGSEA. This CDR3 spans 15 amino acids. CDR3 in DNA: TGCAGCGTTGATCTGCGGGACAGGGGGCCAGATACGCAGTATTTT. Translating gives CSVDLRDRGPDTQYF.